These 8 T cell receptor beta chains came from one sample sequenced in a study of T-cell reconstitution after alpha-beta-depleted transplantation in children. Unique molecular identifiers were built into the TCRbeta library. TCRdb re-called the PCR reads with MiXCR, one entry per CDR3 protein. The sample shows around 450,000 distinct CDR3 sequences, 43% of them seen only once. The sample here was PBMCs, taken before TCRalphabeta/CD19-depleted stem cell transplant. The receptors shown here come from a girl under 10 years old with aplastic anemia, due to receive a stem cell transplant.

As for this clonotype: Just one base apart from a much larger clone, this may be a read error. The CDR3 end shows no conserved phenylalanine or tryptophan, and so a read error is likely. J is TRBJ2-7 and V is TRBV6-5, with D unclear. Germline-derived CDR1 and CDR2 are MNHEY and SVGAGI. This CDR3 spans 13 amino acids. The V gene lost 4 bases and the J gene lost 7 bases, with 14 bases spanning the gap. CDR3 bases: TGTGCCAGCAGTTTCTTTTCCCGTGGGGAGCAGTACCTC. Translating gives CASSFFSRGEQYL.

As for this clonotype: One junction end disagrees with the germline gene, perhaps due to a read error. The chain recombines TRBV7-8 with TRBJ2-1, with 7 nucleotides matching TRBD2. CDR3 length: 15 amino acids. CDR1 is SGHVS, CDR2 FQNEAQ, per germline. CDR3 nucleotides: TGTCCCAGCAGCTTAGAGCTAGCGGAAGGCAATGAGCAGTTCTTC. Its translation: CPSSLELAEGNEQFF.

Only a few counts were recorded for this clonotype. V gene TRBV7-8 combines with J gene TRBJ1-5; D not certain. Germline V gene sequence: CDR1 SGHVS, CDR2 FQNEAQ. The CDR3 runs to 14 residues. V lost 5 bases, J lost 5 bases, and 13 bases lay in between. The CDR3 bases are TGTGCCAGCAGCCCGGGAACGGGTTATCAGCCCCAGCATTTT. Encoded protein: CASSPGTGYQPQHF. The variable domain in full, completed from reference TRBV7-8 and TRBJ1-5, reads GAGVSQSPRYKVAKRGQDVALRCDPISGHVSLFWYQQALGQGPEFLTYFQNEAQLDKSGLPSDRFFAERPEGSVSTLKIQRTQQEDSAVYLCASSPGTGYQPQHFGDGTRLSIL.

The chain carries TRBV29-1 and TRBJ2-5; D gene ambiguous. Between the trimmed V and J ends, which lost 6 bases and 1 base, there was a span of 15 bases. Per germline, CDR1 SQVTM and CDR2 ANQGSEA. This CDR3 has 14 residues. The CDR3 DNA reads TGCAGCGTCAGAGCCCGGGCTCCCCAAGAGACCCAGTACTTC. Residues: CSVRARAPQETQYF. The variable domain in full, completed from reference TRBV29-1 and TRBJ2-5, reads SAVISQKPSRDICQRGTSLTIQCQVDSQVTMMFWYRQQPGQSLTLIATANQGSEATYESGFVIDKFPISRPNLTFSTLTVSNMSPEDSSIYLCSVRARAPQETQYFGPGTRLLVL.

Only a few counts were recorded for this clonotype. This chain connects TRBV20-1 to TRBJ2-1, with 14 bases identical to TRBD2. CDR1 DFQATT and CDR2 SNEGSKA come from the germline V gene (reference sequence). The CDR3 totals 20 residues. J lost 2 bases, V lost 1 base, and 13 bases had no gene match. The CDR3 DNA reads as TGCAGTGCTAGAGTCCCCCTGGGACTAGCGGGAGAGGCGGCCTACAATGAGCAGTTCTTC. This encodes CSARVPLGLAGEAAYNEQFF.

The chain links TRBV29-1 to TRBJ2-3; tentatively, D is TRBD2 (6 bases). Trimming shortened V by 8 bases and J by 0 bases, and 21 bases separated the two germline ends. Germline V gives CDR1 SQVTM, CDR2 ANQGSEA. The CDR3 spans 16 residues. The CDR3 bases are TGCAGCTCCACGGGACTCTCCATTCCTAGCACAGATACGCAGTATTTT. The encoded protein is CSSTGLSIPSTDTQYF.

This clonotype was seen just once. The rearrangement uses TRBV2 and TRBJ2-2, with 7 bases matching TRBD1. Germline V gene data show CDR1 as SNHLY and CDR2 as FYNNEI. This CDR3 has 15 residues. Trimming cost V 8 bases and J 5 bases; bases outside gene matches: 11. The CDR3: CASGTGTVLTGELFF. The CDR3 nucleotides read TGTGCCAGCGGGACGGGGACAGTTCTAACCGGGGAGCTGTTTTTT.

This clonotype was seen only a few times. This chain uses TRBV7-9 with TRBJ1-1, with D perhaps matching TRBD1 (6 bases). Germline V CDR1 and CDR2: SEHNR, FQNEAQ (reference sequence). The CDR3 consists of 12 residues. V shed 8 bases and J shed 3 bases, with 10 bases lying between them. CDR3 loop: CASGGGHTEAFF. DNA of the CDR3: TGTGCCAGCGGAGGGGGGCACACTGAAGCTTTCTTT.